What follows are 19 T cell receptor beta chains derived from one specimen sequenced in a study of vaccination and CD4 T cells after COVID-19. No antigen is known for these receptors. Cultured CD4+ T cell DNA underwent sequencing with the Oncomine TCR Beta short-read assay. MiXCR was run by TCRdb on the PCR reads, yielding one entry per CDR3 protein. Seen here are 8,500 to 13,000 distinct CDR3 sequences, 40% to 50% observed once, and the top ten hold approximately 30%. Treatment of the sample: roughly nine-day PBMC culture with coronavirus spike peptide pools or control peptides (ViraFEST assay). The material sequenced was CD4+ T cells from blood, cultured in vitro. The receptor source for this set is a human donor who had recovered from COVID-19.

The chain links TRBV12-3 or TRBV12-4 to TRBJ1-5; TRBD1 matches 9 bases. Unmatched junction bases numbered 9, after V lost 3 bases and J lost 0 bases. This CDR3 has 18 amino acids. Written as DNA, the CDR3 is TGTGCCAGCAGTTTTGAGACAGGGGGACTTTATAGCAATCAGCCCCAGCATTTT. This sequence encodes CASSFETGGLYSNQPQHF.

The chain joins TRBV12-3 or TRBV12-4 to TRBJ2-2; D may be TRBD2 (7 bases). V was cut by 2 bases and J by 4 bases, with 14 bases left in between. The CDR3 has 16 residues. CDR3 sequence (DNA): TGTGCCAGCAGTTTATGGGGCGGGGGCAGCACCGGGGAGCTGTTTTTT. The encoded protein is CASSLWGGGSTGELFF.

The chain has TRBV5-4 and TRBJ2-5; 8 positions match TRBD2. Losses at the gene ends were 4 bases for V and 0 bases for J; bases not matched to a gene: 5. Germline V CDR1 and CDR2: SGHNT, YYREEE (reference sequence). This CDR3 is 15 amino acids long. Written as DNA, the CDR3 is TGTGCCAGCAGCACGCCGGGACTAGACCAAGAGACCCAGTACTTC. The encoded protein is CASSTPGLDQETQYF. Based on the CDR3 plus reference TRBV5-4 and TRBJ2-5, the full variable domain is ETGVTQSPTHLIKTRGQQVTLRCSSQSGHNTVSWYQQALGQGPQFIFQYYREEENGRGNFPPRFSGLQFPNYSSELNVNALELDDSALYLCASSTPGLDQETQYFGPGTRLLVL.

This clonotype occurred once. This chain uses TRBV19 with TRBJ1-1; D is perhaps TRBD1 (5 bases). Trimming removed 10 bases from V and 0 bases from J, with 12 bases in between. The CDR3 has 13 residues. Per the germline V gene, CDR1 is LNHDA and CDR2 is SQIVND (reference sequence). CDR3 nucleotide sequence: TGTGCCACTAGGACGGACATGAACACTGAAGCTTTCTTT. Encoded protein: CATRTDMNTEAFF.

This rearrangement joins TRBV20-1 to TRBJ1-1; unclear D gene. CDR1 and CDR2 from the germline V gene are DFQATT and SNEGSKA (reference sequence). The CDR3 length is 11 residues. V lost 6 bases, J lost 3 bases, and 8 bases lay in between. The CDR3 here is CSARSDTEAFF. The CDR3 coding sequence is TGCAGTGCCCGGTCTGACACTGAAGCTTTCTTT.

This chain uses TRBV4-3 with TRBJ2-2, with D hard to call. The CDR3 length is 14 residues. The germline gives CDR1 LGHNA, CDR2 YSLEER. V dropped 4 bases and J dropped 5 bases, with 11 bases sitting between them. CDR3 in amino acids: CASSPAPLTGELFF. CDR3 in DNA: TGCGCCAGCAGCCCAGCCCCATTAACCGGGGAGCTGTTTTTT.

This clonotype was recorded a few times. The rearrangement links TRBV7-9 to TRBJ1-2; TRBD1 matches 8 bases. The junction had 0 bases not matched to a gene; V was cut back by 4 bases and J by 2 bases. The germline V gene has CDR1 SEHNR and CDR2 FQNEAQ (reference sequence). The CDR3 loop spans 13 amino acids. CDR3 nucleotide sequence: TGTGCCAGCAGCTGGGACAGGAACTATGGCTACACCTTC. Its translation: CASSWDRNYGYTF.

This clonotype was seen a handful of times. The gene calls are TRBV7-8 and TRBJ1-5; D gene ambiguous. Germline-derived CDR1 and CDR2 are SGHVS and FQNEAQ. Trimming took off 8 bases at V and 2 bases at J, with 10 bases between the two ends. This CDR3 contains 13 residues. CDR3: CASGMMGNQPQHF. As DNA, the CDR3 is TGTGCCAGCGGGATGATGGGCAATCAGCCCCAGCATTTT.

In this sample, this clonotype turned up a few times. The V call is TRBV6-1, the J call TRBJ2-6, with a possible D match to TRBD1 (6 bases). The CDR3 sequence is 16 residues long. Germline V gene lookup returns CDR1 MNHNS and CDR2 SASEGT. Trimming took 6 bases from V and 0 from J, leaving 12 bases between them. The CDR3 coding sequence is TGTGCCAGCAGACGGACAGACTTCTCTGGGGCCAACGTCCTGACTTTC. It codes for CASRRTDFSGANVLTF.

V is TRBV19 and J is TRBJ1-2, with a possible D match to TRBD1 (5 bases). The CDR3 loop spans 17 amino acids. The germline gives CDR1 LNHDA, CDR2 SQIVND (reference sequence). V lost 8 bases to trimming and J lost 4 bases, with 26 bases between them. The CDR3 DNA reads TGTGCCAGTGCTCCGGAGGGGAGGGGATATCTCCTCTATGGCTACACCTTC. The encoded protein is CASAPEGRGYLLYGYTF.

The gene calls are TRBV6-2 or TRBV6-3 and TRBJ1-5; D unclear. Germline lookup yields CDR1 MNHEY and CDR2 SVGEGT. There are 14 residues in the CDR3. V dropped 6 bases and J dropped 0 bases, with 9 bases sitting between them. The CDR3 spells CASRTEYSNQPQHF. The CDR3 nucleotides are TGTGCCAGCAGGACGGAATATAGCAATCAGCCCCAGCATTTT.

This clonotype turned up a few times. DNA of the CDR3: TGTGCCAGCAGCGACGGACAGGGACGAACAGATACGCAGTATTTT. Amino acid sequence: CASSDGQGRTDTQYF. V usage is TRBV7-2 and J usage is TRBJ2-3; 8 bases map to TRBD1. Looked up from germline, CDR1 is SGHTA and CDR2 is FQGNSA. The CDR3 is 15 amino acids. With 5 bases clipped from V and 3 bases from J, the junction kept 7 bases outside the gene matches.

In this sample, this clonotype turned up a few times. The V and J genes are TRBV6-5 and TRBJ1-5; D unresolved. Germline-derived CDR1 and CDR2 are MNHEY and SVGAGI. V dropped 4 bases and J dropped 4 bases, with 11 bases sitting between them. CDR3 length: 14 residues. The CDR3 nucleotides read TGTGCCAGCAGTTCCGGGTTAGGGAATCAGCCCCAGCATTTT. This encodes CASSSGLGNQPQHF.

The V gene is TRBV19, the J gene TRBJ2-2; tentatively, D is TRBD1 (6 bases). Trimming left V 6 bases short and J 4 bases short, with 18 bases between. Per the germline V gene, CDR1 is LNHDA and CDR2 is SQIVND (reference sequence). This CDR3 spans 16 amino acids. In DNA form, the CDR3 reads TGTGCCAGTAGCCCCGGGACATCAAGGTTCACCGGGGAGCTGTTTTTT. Amino acids: CASSPGTSRFTGELFF. Complete variable domain (other parts from reference TRBV19 and TRBJ2-2): DGGITQSPKYLFRKEGQNVTLSCEQNLNHDAMYWYRQDPGQGLRLIYYSQIVNDFQKGDIAEGYSVSREKKESFPLTVTSAQKNPTAFYLCASSPGTSRFTGELFFGEGSRLTVL.

The chain recombines TRBV7-9 with TRBJ2-3; TRBD2 matches at 7 bases. The V gene's germline CDR1 is SEHNR and CDR2 FQNEAQ (reference sequence). V was clipped by 2 bases and J by 2 bases; unmatched bases: 4. The CDR3 is 15 amino acids. CDR3 DNA: TGTGCCAGCAGCTTATGGAGCGGGAACACAGATACGCAGTATTTT. Protein sequence: CASSLWSGNTDTQYF.

This clonotype has only one observation. This chain joins TRBV5-1 and TRBJ1-1, with D possibly matching TRBD1 (5 bases). V shed 2 bases and J shed 0 bases, with 14 bases lying between them. CDR1 is SGHRS, CDR2 YFSETQ, per germline. This CDR3 spans 16 amino acids. Written as DNA, the CDR3 is TGCGCCAGCAGCTTAGGGCAGGGTTACATGAACACTGAAGCTTTCTTT. It translates to CASSLGQGYMNTEAFF.

There are a few counts of this clonotype. This chain connects TRBV6-1 to TRBJ1-4, with no clear D. The CDR3 totals 13 residues. Looked up from germline, CDR1 is MNHNS and CDR2 is SASEGT. V was shortened by 6 bases and J by 0 bases, with 5 bases between the two germline ends. CDR3 DNA sequence: TGTGCCAGCAGGGACTCAACTAATGAAAAACTGTTTTTT. Translating it yields CASRDSTNEKLFF.

The chain couples TRBV6-1 to TRBJ1-1, with 10 bases matching TRBD1. The CDR3 sequence is 15 residues long. Germline V lookup: CDR1 MNHNS, CDR2 SASEGT. Trimming took 5 bases from V and 5 from J; bases not matched to a gene: 8. The CDR3 loop reads CASSLRTGGETEAFF. Here the CDR3 DNA reads TGTGCCAGCAGTCTCCGGACAGGGGGTGAGACTGAAGCTTTCTTT.

With respect to this clonotype: Here the CDR3 omits its conserved ending phenylalanine or tryptophan, so a read error is the likely source. The chain has TRBV6-2 or TRBV6-3 and TRBJ2-5, with TRBD2 as a possible D gene (5 bases). Germline values: CDR1 MNHEY, CDR2 SVGEGT. Trimming left V 7 bases short and J 4 bases short, with 16 bases between. This CDR3 region has 14 residues. CDR3 nucleotides: TGTGCCAGCACCCTGATCGGACGGGGAGAGACCCAGTACTTA. Its translation is CASTLIGRGETQYL.